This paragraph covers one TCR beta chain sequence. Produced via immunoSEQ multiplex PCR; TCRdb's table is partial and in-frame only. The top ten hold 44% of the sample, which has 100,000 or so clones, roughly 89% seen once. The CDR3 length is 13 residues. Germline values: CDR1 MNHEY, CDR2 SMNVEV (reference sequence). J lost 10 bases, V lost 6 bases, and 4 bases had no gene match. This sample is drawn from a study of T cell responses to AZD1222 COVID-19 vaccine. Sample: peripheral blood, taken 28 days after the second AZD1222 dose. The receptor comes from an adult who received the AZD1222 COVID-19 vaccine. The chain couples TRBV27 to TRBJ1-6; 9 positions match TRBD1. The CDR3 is CASRRQGDSPLHF. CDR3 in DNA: TGTGCCAGCAGACGACAGGGGGACTCACCCCTCCACTTT.